This entry features one T cell receptor (beta chain) sequence. What it binds is unknown. The identical CDR3 is also encoded by other nucleotide sequences in the sample. This sample is part of a study of shared clonotypes between healthy human individuals. Study in general: The cohort comprised a couple of women and a few men. Their ages spanned 18 to 49 years. CD4 naive and memory got three plates each, CD8 naive two, CD8 memory one. Study conclusions and caveats: Blood was the sole source, and tissue repertoires probably differ. Since donors were few, the genetic and exposure-history diversity represented was limited.

Measured with immunoSEQ multiplex PCR; TCRdb has only the in-frame clones, and not every one. The sample lists 1.4 million to 1.5 million clones; roughly 95% were seen once. Trimming removed 0 bases from V and 2 bases from J, with 7 bases in between. This CDR3 contains 14 residues. Germline lookup yields CDR1 SGHRS and CDR2 YFSETQ. What was sequenced was naive CD4+ T cells sorted from blood. Subset meaning: CD45RA+ positively selected. The chain employs TRBV5-1 and TRBJ2-3; no firm D call. The sequence was collected from a man aged 25 to 40 in good health. CDR3: CASSLALATDTQYF. CDR3 bases: TGCGCCAGCAGCTTGGCTCTCGCCACAGATACGCAGTATTTT.